This T cell receptor (beta chain) originates from a study of OX40 agonist ivuxolimab in advanced cancers. Study context: Ivuxolimab, which patients received intravenously every 2 weeks, was dosed at 0.01 to 10 mg/kg. The mean age was approximately 60 years, ranging from 23 to 79, with 65% to 90% of participants male.

Measured with immunoSEQ multiplex PCR; TCRdb has only the in-frame clones, and not every one. The profile shows roughly 68,000 clones, roughly 85% of them singletons. Concerning this clone itself: Its antigen is not known.

CDR1 SGHAT and CDR2 FQDESV come from the germline V gene (reference sequence). The ends were cut back, 3 bases at V and 2 bases at J, with 14 bases in the middle. There are 17 residues in the CDR3. Regarding the study as a whole: The CD4+ and CD8+ T cells in the blood had expanded clonally by week 6 at 0.1 to 3.0 mg/kg.

V usage is TRBV11-1 and J usage is TRBJ2-6; D is undetermined. Specimen: CD4+ or CD8+ T cells sorted from blood, collected in a trial of the OX40 agonist ivuxolimab. The clonotype originates from an adult with an advanced solid tumor such as melanoma, head and neck, liver or kidney cancer. The CDR3 DNA reads as TGTGCCAGCAGCTTGAACTCCCGATCGACTGGGGCCAACGTCCTGACTTTC. This translates into CASSLNSRSTGANVLTF.